This TCR beta chain was identified in a study of blood T cell repertoires in COVID-19. Authors' processing steps: Reference gene primer amplification in the assay estimated nucleated cell counts. TCRdb keeps only in-frame clones here, not all; method: immunoSEQ multiplex PCR. V, J and clone size were drawn from that table, and D and trimming were deduced from the DNA. Of roughly 250,000 clones in the sample, 70% to 90% were seen once. The age range of participants was 18 to 89 years, with residence in about 25 US areas. This TCR was sampled from a woman in her forties or fifties who had recovered from COVID-19. The sequenced sample consisted of PBMCs or T cells enriched from blood (not recorded which).

The DNA for the CDR3 is TGTGCCAGCAGCCTCGTAGCGGGAGTATCCACCGGGGAGCTGTTTTTT. Encoded protein: CASSLVAGVSTGELFF. This sequence joins TRBV3-1 (or the pseudogene TRBV3-2) and TRBJ2-2; TRBD2 matches at 9 bases. The V and J ends lost 4 bases and 4 bases, in that order; junction bases with no gene match: 7. Germline V gene data show CDR1 as LGHDT and CDR2 as YNNKEL (reference sequence). The length of the CDR3 is 16 residues.